This TCR beta chain is drawn from a study of T cells in Graves' hyperthyroidism and ophthalmopathy. Researchers amplified the TCR beta CDR3 regions from RNA transcripts. In the first-round RT-PCR of the TCR CDR3, the HTBI primer set was used. One entry per CDR3 protein, called by TCRdb with MiXCR from the multiplex PCR reads. Among about 600,000 distinct CDR3 sequences listed, about 14% were seen once. V was cut by 2 bases and J by 2 bases, with 14 bases left in between. This CDR3 has 16 amino acids. CDR1 and CDR2 (germline): SGDLS, YYNGEE. The V and J genes are TRBV9 and TRBJ1-3, with D possibly TRBD1 on 6 matching bases. Sequencing used blood. This TCR was sampled from a woman younger than 30 with Graves' ophthalmopathy. The chain's CDR3 is CASSVDSGGPGNTIYF. As DNA, the CDR3 is TGTGCCAGCAGCGTGGACAGCGGGGGGCCTGGAAACACCATATATTTT.